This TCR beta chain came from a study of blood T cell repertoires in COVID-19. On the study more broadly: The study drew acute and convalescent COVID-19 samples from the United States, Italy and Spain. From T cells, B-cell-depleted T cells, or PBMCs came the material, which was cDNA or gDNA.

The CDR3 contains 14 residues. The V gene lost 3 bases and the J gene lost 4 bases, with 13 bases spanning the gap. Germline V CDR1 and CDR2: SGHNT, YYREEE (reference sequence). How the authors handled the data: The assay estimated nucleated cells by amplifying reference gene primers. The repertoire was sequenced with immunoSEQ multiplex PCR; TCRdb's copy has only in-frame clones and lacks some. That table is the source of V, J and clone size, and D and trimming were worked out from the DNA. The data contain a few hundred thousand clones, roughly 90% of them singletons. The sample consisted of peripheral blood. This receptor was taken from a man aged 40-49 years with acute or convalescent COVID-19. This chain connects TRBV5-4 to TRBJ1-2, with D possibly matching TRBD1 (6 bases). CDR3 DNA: TGTGCCAGCAGCTGGGTGGGGGCCAGCTATGGCTACACCTTC. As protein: CASSWVGASYGYTF.